This passage covers 2 T cell receptor beta chains from one sample sequenced in a study of CD4+ T cells in melanoma. TCRdb's table, derived via immunoSEQ multiplex PCR, lists solely in-frame clones and lacks some. The data show over 10,000 clones, roughly 80% seen once. Sequenced material: cells from a culture (not recorded whether cultured in vitro). Receptors originate from a human donor with melanoma.

The V and J genes are TRBV5-1 and TRBJ2-1; TRBD2 aligns across 7 bases. V shed 0 bases, J shed 4 bases, and the junction held 13 bases outside the gene matches. The germline V gene has CDR1 SGHRS and CDR2 YFSETQ. This CDR3 contains 18 residues. The chain's CDR3 is CASSLAVSGGGLYNEQFF. As DNA, the CDR3 is TGCGCCAGCAGCTTGGCGGTCTCTGGCGGGGGTTTATACAATGAGCAGTTCTTC.

The rearrangement uses TRBV5-1 and TRBJ2-1; 7 bases fit TRBD2. Germline V gene lookup returns CDR1 SGHRS and CDR2 YFSETQ. The trim removed 1 base at V and 6 bases at J, leaving 13 bases unmatched. The CDR3 spans 17 residues. The CDR3 DNA is TGCGCCAGCAGCTTGCAACTAGCGTCGGCTACGGGCAATGAGCAGTTCTTC. It encodes CASSLQLASATGNEQFF.